This T cell receptor beta chain stems from a study of shared clonotypes between healthy human individuals. Whole-study context: Those who served as donors were a couple of women and three men between the ages of 18 and 49.

This CDR3 comprises 16 residues. Germline-derived CDR1 and CDR2 are SGHNT and YENEEA. V lost 3 bases and J lost 3; bases outside the gene matches: 4. The data were produced by immunoSEQ multiplex PCR, yet TCRdb's version contains in-frame clones alone and is incomplete. The table includes roughly 1.5 million clones, around 98% detected once. Overall study results and limits: Non-shared clonotypes were found to have lower generation probabilities than the clonotypes that were shared by all four of the sorted-subset donors.

As to this clone: Its antigen is undetermined.

Input material: naive CD4+ T cells sorted from blood. The subset here: CD45RA+ positively selected. This TCR came from a man aged 25 to 45 in good health. J is TRBJ2-2 and V is TRBV11-3; 10 nucleotides line up with TRBD1. The CDR3 protein is CASSFRDRGYTGELFF. CDR3 nucleotide sequence: TGTGCCAGCAGCTTCAGGGACAGGGGTTACACCGGGGAGCTGTTTTTT.